Listed here are 21 T cell receptor beta chains from one sample, sequenced in a study of blood T cell repertoires in COVID-19. TCRdb's copy holds only in-frame clones and misses some; the assay was immunoSEQ multiplex PCR. The sample lists 100,000 to 130,000 clones, over 75% occurring once. The sequenced sample consisted of peripheral blood. These receptors originate from a woman in her 70s with acute or convalescent COVID-19.

The chain combines TRBV27 with TRBJ1-4; a possible D gene is TRBD1 (6 bases). CDR1 and CDR2 from the germline V gene are MNHEY and SMNVEV (reference sequence). The length of the CDR3 is 14 residues. Trimming took off 6 bases at V and 3 bases at J, with 11 bases between the two ends. CDR3 coding DNA: TGTGCCAGCAGGCGGGGGGCCTCTAATGAAAAACTGTTTTTT. Amino acid sequence: CASRRGASNEKLFF.

CDR3 nucleotide sequence: TGTGCCACCAGCAGAGACAGGGGCAATGAGCAGTTCTTC. This sequence encodes CATSRDRGNEQFF. J is TRBJ2-1 and V is TRBV15; TRBD1 is a possible D gene (6 bases). Trimming shortened V by 0 bases and J by 6 bases, and 6 bases separated the two germline ends. The CDR3 contains 13 residues. Germline loops: CDR1 LNHNV, CDR2 YYDKDF (reference sequence).

The gene calls are TRBV28 and TRBJ1-6; 7 nucleotides align to TRBD1. Unmatched junction bases numbered 10, after V lost 8 bases and J lost 6 bases. The CDR3 extends over 15 amino acids. The germline V gene encodes CDR1 MDHEN and CDR2 SYDVKM. The CDR3, as DNA: TGTGCCAGCGGACCGACAGGGTTGACTAATTCACCCCTCCACTTT. Protein product: CASGPTGLTNSPLHF.

The rearrangement links TRBV6-5 to TRBJ2-1; a possible D gene is TRBD1 (6 bases). V dropped 8 bases and J dropped 1 base, with 12 bases sitting between them. The CDR3 has 14 amino acids. Germline CDR1 reads MNHEY; CDR2 reads SVGAGI. The CDR3 protein is CASLPGESYNEQFF. CDR3 DNA: TGTGCCAGCCTTCCAGGGGAGTCCTACAATGAGCAGTTCTTC.

The V and J genes are TRBV5-6 and TRBJ2-3; 7 nucleotides agree with TRBD2. The CDR3 sequence is 13 residues long. CDR1 and CDR2 (germline): SGHDT, YYEEEE. Trimming took 5 bases from V and 8 from J; bases not matched to a gene: 8. DNA of the CDR3: TGTGCCAGCAGGACGGGGTCGGGGGGTACGCAGTATTTT. It codes for CASRTGSGGTQYF.

CDR3 nucleotides: TGTGCCAGCAGCCAAGCGGGAGGGGAGGGTGAGCAGTTCTTC. Translated: CASSQAGGEGEQFF. The chain carries TRBV7-3 and TRBJ2-1, with TRBD2 matching 10 bases. Unmatched junction bases numbered 7, after V lost 5 bases and J lost 9 bases. The CDR3 loop spans 14 amino acids. Germline V gives CDR1 SGHTA, CDR2 FQGTGA.

This chain uses TRBV28 with TRBJ1-6; D possibly corresponds to TRBD1 (6 bases). CDR1 and CDR2 (germline): MDHEN, SYDVKM. Trimming took off 7 bases at V and 0 bases at J, with 10 bases between the two ends. This CDR3 region has 15 residues. The chain's CDR3 is CASTRDNSYNSPLHF. The CDR3, as DNA: TGTGCCAGCACCCGGGACAACTCCTATAATTCACCCCTCCACTTT.

The chain recombines TRBV7-9 with TRBJ1-4; D gene unclear. The V and J ends lost 1 base and 4 bases respectively, with 10 bases between them. This CDR3 has 15 residues. Germline V gene lookup returns CDR1 SEHNR and CDR2 FQNEAQ (reference sequence). CDR3 coding DNA: TGTGCCAGCAGCTTAGTTGGCGGGATTAATGAAAAACTGTTTTTT. Protein product: CASSLVGGINEKLFF. Together with reference TRBV7-9 and TRBJ1-4, the CDR3 gives the full variable domain: DTGVSQNPRHKITKRGQNVTFRCDPISEHNRLYWYRQTLGQGPEFLTYFQNEAQLEKSRLLSDRFSAERPKGSFSTLEIQRTEQGDSAMYLCASSLVGGINEKLFFGSGTQLSVL.

V gene TRBV6-5 combines with J gene TRBJ2-7; TRBD2 might be the D (6 bases). With 8 bases removed from V and 0 bases from J, the gap between germline ends came to 11 bases. Germline V gene lookup returns CDR1 MNHEY and CDR2 SVGAGI. The CDR3 totals 13 residues. This CDR3 is CASVGLRSYEQYF. CDR3 DNA: TGTGCCAGCGTGGGACTTCGCTCCTACGAGCAGTACTTC.

The genes are TRBV20-1 and TRBJ2-7; 8 bases are a match to TRBD1. The CDR3 has 13 residues. V dropped 3 bases and J dropped 7; count of bases not matched to a gene: 8. Germline CDR1 DFQATT, CDR2 SNEGSKA (reference sequence). CDR3 region: CSASGTGDEEQYF. The CDR3 nucleotides are TGCAGTGCTAGTGGGACAGGAGACGAGGAGCAGTACTTC.

The CDR3 region is CASSAWGGETQYF. In DNA, the CDR3 is TGTGCCAGCAGCGCCTGGGGGGGAGAGACCCAGTACTTC. This chain links TRBV7-2 with TRBJ2-5, with 7 nucleotides matching TRBD2. V trimming: 5 bases; J trimming: 4 bases; junction bases outside the gene matches: 4. The CDR3 length is 13 residues. The germline CDR1 and CDR2 sequences are SGHTA and FQGNSA.

The genes are TRBV7-6 and TRBJ2-1; the D gene is possibly TRBD1 (6 bases). With 4 bases removed from V and 3 bases from J, the gap between germline ends came to 7 bases. Germline CDR1 reads SGHVS; CDR2 reads FNYEAQ. The CDR3 is 13 amino acids. The CDR3 sequence: CASSSDSYNEQFF. The CDR3 DNA is TGTGCCAGCAGCTCGGACAGCTACAATGAGCAGTTCTTC. Looking up the rest from reference TRBV7-6 and TRBJ2-1 gives the full variable domain: GAGVSQSPRYKVTKRGQDVALRCDPISGHVSLYWYRQALGQGPEFLTYFNYEAQQDKSGLPNDRFSAERPEGSISTLTIQRTEQRDSAMYRCASSSDSYNEQFFGPGTRLTVL.

This sequence joins TRBV10-3 and TRBJ2-2; 8 nucleotides align to TRBD1. The CDR3 covers 15 residues. Germline trimming cut 6 bases from V and 1 base from J; bases unmatched to any gene: 4. Per the germline V gene, CDR1 is ENHRY and CDR2 is SYGVKD. The CDR3 reads CAIRSTGGNTGELFF. The CDR3 DNA follows: TGTGCCATCAGGTCAACAGGGGGGAACACCGGGGAGCTGTTTTTT.

The chain carries TRBV9 and TRBJ2-7; the D gene is possibly TRBD1 (6 bases). The CDR3 length is 15 residues. Germline V gene sequence: CDR1 SGDLS, CDR2 YYNGEE. Deletions cut 3 bases from V and 1 base from J, with 14 bases between. This CDR3 is CASSASPDRSYEQYF. Here the CDR3 DNA reads TGTGCCAGCAGCGCCTCACCTGACAGGTCCTACGAGCAGTACTTC. Filled out from reference TRBV9 and TRBJ2-7, the complete variable domain reads DSGVTQTPKHLITATGQRVTLRCSPRSGDLSVYWYQQSLDQGLQFLIQYYNGEERAKGNILERFSAQQFPDLHSELNLSSLELGDSALYFCASSASPDRSYEQYFGPGTRLTVT.

This clone appeared once. The chain has TRBV6-5 and TRBJ2-5, with 10 bases aligning to TRBD1. This CDR3 region has 14 residues. CDR1 MNHEY and CDR2 SVGAGI come from the germline V gene. Germline trimming cut 5 bases from V and 5 bases from J; bases unmatched to any gene: 5. The CDR3: CASSRDRGRETQYF. In nucleotides, the CDR3 is TGTGCCAGCAGTCGAGACAGGGGGCGGGAGACCCAGTACTTC.

J is TRBJ2-1 and V is TRBV7-9; 8 positions agree with TRBD1. Germline assignment: CDR1 SEHNR and CDR2 FQNEAQ (reference sequence). This CDR3 is built from 16 residues. V shed 2 bases and J 3 bases; nucleotides not matched to a gene: 6. The CDR3 reads CASSLTGTGNYNEQFF. CDR3 DNA: TGTGCCAGCAGCTTAACCGGGACAGGCAACTACAATGAGCAGTTCTTC.

This rearrangement joins TRBV5-1 to TRBJ2-2; 11 nucleotides align to TRBD2. Germline V gene data show CDR1 as SGHRS and CDR2 as YFSETQ. Trimming cost V 6 bases and J 4 bases; bases outside gene matches: 5. The CDR3 runs to 15 residues. The CDR3 bases are TGCGCCAGCACGTTAGCGGGAGGGGGCACCGGGGAGCTGTTTTTT. Its translation: CASTLAGGGTGELFF.

V and J are TRBV7-3 and TRBJ2-3; weak D call: TRBD2 (6 bases). Trimming took off 0 bases at V and 6 bases at J, with 13 bases between the two ends. The CDR3 is made up of 15 amino acids. Germline lookup yields CDR1 SGHTA and CDR2 FQGTGA. CDR3 sequence reads: CASSLTRGPPDTQYF. Here the CDR3 DNA reads TGTGCCAGCAGCTTAACGCGGGGTCCGCCGGATACGCAGTATTTT.

The chain employs TRBV3-1 (or the pseudogene TRBV3-2) and TRBJ2-7; D is unresolved. The CDR3 covers 11 residues. Germline CDR1 is LGHDT and CDR2 is YNNKEL (reference sequence). V lost 4 bases to trimming and J lost 6 bases, with 7 bases between them. This chain's CDR3 is CASSLFGEQYV. As DNA, the CDR3 is TGTGCCAGCAGCCTTTTCGGCGAGCAGTACGTC.

V usage is TRBV15 and J usage is TRBJ1-1; the match to TRBD1 covers 8 bases. V dropped 2 bases and J dropped 5; count of bases not matched to a gene: 7. The CDR3 covers 15 residues. Germline V gives CDR1 LNHNV, CDR2 YYDKDF (reference sequence). The CDR3 spells CATSRPLGQGTEAFF. The CDR3 nucleotides read TGTGCCACCAGCAGACCCCTAGGACAGGGTACTGAAGCTTTCTTT. Using reference TRBV15 and TRBJ1-1 for the parts outside the CDR3, the full variable domain is DAMVIQNPRYQVTQFGKPVTLSCSQTLNHNVMYWYQQKSSQAPKLLFHYYDKDFNNEADTPDNFQSRRPNTSFCFLDIRSPGLGDTAMYLCATSRPLGQGTEAFFGQGTRLTVV.

The gene calls are TRBV5-1 and TRBJ1-4; D is perhaps TRBD1 (6 bases). CDR1 is SGHRS, CDR2 YFSETQ, per germline. This CDR3 region has 15 residues. Trimming took 1 base from V and 7 from J, leaving 14 bases between them. CDR3 DNA sequence: TGCGCCAGCAGCTTGATGGGGCAGGGGAGTGAAAAACTGTTTTTT. Its protein product is CASSLMGQGSEKLFF.